A selection of T cell receptor beta chains follows, all from one sample in a study of blood T cells in healthy people across ages. TCRdb fed the 5' RACE reads into MiXCR, producing one record per CDR3 protein. Of about 680,000 distinct CDR3 sequences in the sample, around 49% were seen once. The sample taken for sequencing was blood. The receptors come from a woman aged 55-69 years in good health. Both conserved end residues are trimmed from each CDR3. D genes are given only for firm matches. Expanded clones are given a class, and other clones once, few, many or no size at all.

d_call cdr3_length j_call v_call clone_size cdr3_aa
NA 15 TRBJ1-4 TRBV4-3 few ASSQDPTRDRREKLF
TRBD2 14 TRBJ2-1 TRBV28 NA ASSFARLALIGEQF
NA 11 TRBJ2-7 TRBV27 NA ASSFLWGYEQY
NA 11 NA TRBV7-9 NA ASSLDWAGTQY
NA 11 TRBJ2-5 TRBV4-3 NA ASSQDLEDVQY
NA 11 TRBJ2-2 TRBV6-6 NA ASKEWSVGELF
TRBD1 11 TRBJ1-1 TRBV29-1 few SAYRGANTEAF
NA 13 TRBJ2-2 TRBV29-1 NA SVRGQGANTGELF
TRBD2 14 TRBJ2-2 TRBV9 few ASSVGLAENTGELF
TRBD1 14 TRBJ2-2 TRBV7-9 once ASTVPGQRTTGELF
TRBD1 14 TRBJ2-7 TRBV7-3 NA ASSIQGVQAYNEQY
TRBD2 16 TRBJ2-7 TRBV6-2/TRBV6-3 once ASSHFGGTSGRAYEQY
TRBD2 13 TRBJ2-1 TRBV6-2/TRBV6-3 NA ASSPRTSGSNERF
TRBD1 12 TRBJ1-1 TRBV3-1 NA ASRGQGIHTEAF
TRBD2 15 TRBJ2-5 TRBV6-1 once ASSVQTSGRKEETQY
NA 14 TRBJ2-7 TRBV20-1 NA GARDPNRSGPYEQY
TRBD1 17 TRBJ2-7 TRBV7-2 NA ASSLEGQGVPPGSYEQY
TRBD2 13 TRBJ2-1 TRBV5-1 few ASSRGLAERAIQF
TRBD1 11 TRBJ2-1 TRBV5-5 NA ASGTGNYNEQF
NA 11 TRBJ1-2 TRBV7-2 NA ASSLLQGNGYT
TRBD1 9 TRBJ2-1 TRBV7-9 NA ASSSTGGRF
TRBD2 14 TRBJ2-1 TRBV7-8 NA ASRRPSGSAYNEQF
TRBD1 13 TRBJ2-5 TRBV24-1 NA ATSDIRGLEETQY
NA 14 TRBJ2-5 TRBV20-1 NA SARQGENYQGETQY
NA 15 NA TRBV5-1 NA ASSLAPGATGVDIQY
TRBD2 12 TRBJ2-1 TRBV29-1 NA SVDLGLADNEQF
NA 13 TRBJ2-6 TRBV5-1 NA ASSLVVAGANVLT
TRBD1 11 TRBJ1-4 TRBV20-1 few SAPTGGREKLF
TRBD2 13 NA TRBV6-1 NA ASSGGTSGYNEQY
NA 13 NA TRBV11-3 NA ASSLGAEPWYEQY
TRBD1 12 TRBJ1-3 TRBV6-1 NA ASRGQGLGNTIY
NA 11 TRBJ1-1 TRBV28 few ATDVGRGTEAF
TRBD1 18 TRBJ2-5 TRBV7-8 NA VSSLPGQGHPQAPQETQY
TRBD2 14 TRBJ2-1 TRBV5-6 NA ASSPPGLAGYNEQF
TRBD1 10 TRBJ2-1 TRBV10-3 NA AISPGQGEQF
TRBD1 12 TRBJ2-4 TRBV20-1 once SGQGARGKNIQY
TRBD1 12 TRBJ2-7 TRBV7-2 few ASTEGQYPYEQY